This T cell receptor (beta chain) was sequenced in a study of identifying expanded T cells in peripheral blood. Whole-study findings and limits: Clone count variance between roughly 2-week samples rose with total template count. Differentially abundant clones: 0.95 to 1.5 between replicates, around 17 at approximately two weeks, less than 20 at four.

Healthy donors had no documented immune events, such as infections, while sampled. Trimming took off 5 bases at V and 3 bases at J, with 8 bases between the two ends. Germline assignment: CDR1 SEHNR and CDR2 FQNEAQ (reference sequence). The CDR3 totals 13 residues. Concerning this clone itself: Its antigen is still unknown.

Assay: immunoSEQ multiplex PCR; the TCRdb copy retains only in-frame clones and omits some. This table holds some 130,000 clones, approximately 86% found once. This chain joins TRBV7-9 and TRBJ1-5, with D possibly TRBD1 on 6 matching bases. The receptor's source is a person aged 18 to 70 in good health. Input material: blood. CDR3 protein: CASSRQDNQPQHF. CDR3 DNA: TGTGCCAGCAGCCGACAGGACAATCAGCCCCAGCATTTT.